These 20 T cell receptor beta chains were sequenced from one sample in a study of blood T cell repertoires in COVID-19. Some clones are missing from TCRdb's copy, which holds only in-frame ones; the method was immunoSEQ multiplex PCR. The sample carries more than 55,000 clones, about 86% recorded once. Material: peripheral blood. The receptor source for this set is a man between 60 and 75 years old with acute or convalescent COVID-19.

V and J are TRBV28 and TRBJ1-5; 10 nucleotides align to TRBD1. The CDR3 runs 15 residues. The V gene end was trimmed by 6 bases and the J gene end by 7 bases; junction bases not matched to a gene: 9. From germline, CDR1 is MDHEN and CDR2 SYDVKM. The CDR3 sequence: CASSPTGTGAQPQHF. CDR3 in DNA: TGTGCCAGCAGCCCGACCGGGACAGGGGCCCAGCCCCAGCATTTT. Full variable domain (outside the CDR3, taken from reference TRBV28 and TRBJ1-5): DVKVTQSSRYLVKRTGEKVFLECVQDMDHENMFWYRQDPGLGLRLIYFSYDVKMKEKGDIPEGYSVSREKKERFSLILESASTNQTSMYLCASSPTGTGAQPQHFGDGTRLSIL.

The rearrangement joins TRBV5-1 to TRBJ2-3, with D maybe TRBD1 (5 bases). The germline CDR1 and CDR2 sequences are SGHRS and YFSETQ. The CDR3 is 14 amino acids. Between the trimmed V and J ends, which lost 4 bases and 5 bases, there was a span of 14 bases. The CDR3 loop is CASSPQAGLDTQYF. The DNA of the CDR3 is TGCGCCAGCAGCCCACAGGCCGGGTTAGATACGCAGTATTTT. Full variable domain (missing parts from reference TRBV5-1 and TRBJ2-3): KAGVTQTPRYLIKTRGQQVTLSCSPISGHRSVSWYQQTPGQGLQFLFEYFSETQRNKGNFPGRFSGRQFSNSRSEMNVSTLELGDSALYLCASSPQAGLDTQYFGPGTRLTVL.

The rearrangement joins TRBV2 to TRBJ2-2; perhaps TRBD1 as D (5 bases). Between the trimmed V and J ends, which lost 6 bases and 6 bases, there was a span of 14 bases. Looked up from germline, CDR1 is SNHLY and CDR2 is FYNNEI. This CDR3 contains 14 residues. CDR3 residues: CASRRQLVAGELFF. The CDR3 DNA sequence: TGTGCCAGCAGGCGACAGTTGGTGGCCGGGGAGCTGTTTTTT.

The chain joins TRBV5-1 to TRBJ1-5; the match to TRBD1 covers 9 bases. J gave up 5 bases and V 4 bases, and 7 bases lay outside the gene matches. CDR1 and CDR2 (germline): SGHRS, YFSETQ. The CDR3 is 15 amino acids. CDR3 in DNA: TGCGCCAGCAGCGTAGGGGACAGGGATGATCAGCCCCAGCATTTT. This translates into CASSVGDRDDQPQHF.

The chain is built from TRBV28 and TRBJ1-1, with D possibly matching TRBD1 (6 bases). V was shortened by 3 bases and J by 5 bases, with 19 bases between the two germline ends. CDR3 length: 16 residues. CDR1 is MDHEN, CDR2 SYDVKM, per germline. The CDR3 here is CASSLGGTPTRTEAFF. The CDR3 nucleotides read TGTGCCAGCAGTTTGGGAGGGACACCTACGAGGACTGAAGCTTTCTTT.

The chain recombines TRBV7-8 with TRBJ1-6; 8 bases line up with TRBD1. The germline CDR1 and CDR2 sequences are SGHVS and FQNEAQ. The CDR3 spans 12 residues. The J segment lost 14 bases and the V segment lost 5 bases, leaving 5 bases of the junction unmatched. CDR3 bases: TGTGCCAGCAGCGACAGGGGCCGCGCCCTCCACTTT. This gives the protein CASSDRGRALHF.

V and J are TRBV5-4 and TRBJ1-4, with TRBD1 matching 7 bases. This CDR3 is 15 amino acids long. V lost 0 bases to trimming and J lost 7 bases; unmatched junction nucleotides: 6. The V gene's germline CDR1 is SGHNT and CDR2 YYREEE (reference sequence). Written as DNA, the CDR3 is TGTGCCAGCAGCTTGGGGGGTCAGGGGGTTGAAAAACTGTTTTTT. Translated: CASSLGGQGVEKLFF.

The chain joins TRBV5-1 to TRBJ2-7, with 9 bases aligning to TRBD1. Trimming removed 5 bases from V and 0 bases from J; junction bases left unmatched: 3. This CDR3 region has 14 residues. CDR1 SGHRS and CDR2 YFSETQ come from the germline V gene. DNA for the CDR3: TGCGCCAGCAGGGGACAGGGTAGCTCCTACGAGCAGTACTTC. It yields the protein CASRGQGSSYEQYF.

A single count supports this clone. This chain links TRBV19 with TRBJ1-5, with 7 bases identical to TRBD1. V was pared by 5 bases and J by 5 bases, with 6 bases of the junction left unmatched. The CDR3 spans 14 residues. The germline V gene has CDR1 LNHDA and CDR2 SQIVND (reference sequence). CDR3 bases: TGTGCCAGTAGTCTTCAGGGGGGCTATCAGCCCCAGCATTTT. Its protein is CASSLQGGYQPQHF.

This sequence joins TRBV28 and TRBJ1-2; 11 bases are shared with TRBD1. The CDR3 totals 15 residues. Per germline, CDR1 MDHEN and CDR2 SYDVKM. The V gene end was trimmed by 10 bases and the J gene end by 0 bases; junction bases not matched to a gene: 7. The CDR3 nucleotides read TGTGCCATAAGGGACAGGGGGAAGGCTAACTATGGCTACACCTTC. It is translated as CAIRDRGKANYGYTF.

CDR3 coding DNA: TGTGCCAGCAGTTACGGGGGGCGAACGGGCGGCTACACCTTC. It yields the protein CASSYGGRTGGYTF. The chain employs TRBV28 and TRBJ1-2; maybe TRBD1 (6 bases). The V end was cut by 4 bases, the J end by 8 bases, with 17 bases between. CDR1 and CDR2 (germline): MDHEN, SYDVKM. This CDR3 is built from 14 residues.

V and J are TRBV28 and TRBJ1-2, with 7 nucleotides matching TRBD1. Germline CDR1 reads MDHEN; CDR2 reads SYDVKM. The CDR3 is 13 amino acids. V was clipped by 7 bases and J by 5 bases; unmatched bases: 7. The CDR3 sequence: CASNTGTDYGYTF. As DNA, the CDR3 is TGTGCCAGCAACACCGGGACAGATTATGGCTACACCTTC.

The chain recombines TRBV28 with TRBJ1-2, with TRBD1 identical over 8 bases. Germline V gene sequence: CDR1 MDHEN, CDR2 SYDVKM. J lost 2 bases, V lost 1 base, and 6 bases had no gene match. There are 16 residues in the CDR3. CDR3 sequence: CASSLLAGGGNYGYTF. In nucleotides, the CDR3 is TGTGCCAGCAGTTTATTGGCAGGGGGCGGGAACTATGGCTACACCTTC.

V usage is TRBV5-3 and J usage is TRBJ2-2; TRBD2 might be the D (6 bases). Being an ORF, TRBV5-3 has a function that is uncertain. There are 16 residues in the CDR3. Between the trimmed V and J ends, which lost 0 bases and 1 base, there was a span of 10 bases. CDR3 residues: CARSLGVAVNTGELFF. The CDR3 DNA follows: TGTGCCAGAAGCTTGGGGGTAGCGGTGAACACCGGGGAGCTGTTTTTT.

This sequence joins TRBV19 and TRBJ2-1; TRBD2 matches at 8 bases. CDR1 and CDR2 (germline): LNHDA, SQIVND (reference sequence). The CDR3 contains 17 residues. The ends lost 4 bases at V and 3 bases at J; junction bases unmatched: 11. This chain's CDR3 is CASSRGEISGDYNEQFF. In DNA, the CDR3 is TGTGCCAGTAGTAGGGGGGAGATTAGCGGGGACTACAATGAGCAGTTCTTC.

This clone was seen only once. The chain employs TRBV28 and TRBJ2-3, with D perhaps TRBD1 (6 bases). The CDR3 is 16 amino acids. The germline V gene encodes CDR1 MDHEN and CDR2 SYDVKM. The V gene lost 5 bases and the J gene lost 1 base, with 16 bases spanning the gap. The chain's CDR3 is CASSRGVAGGTDTQYF. The CDR3 region has the DNA TGTGCCAGCAGTAGAGGGGTAGCAGGGGGCACAGATACGCAGTATTTT.

The gene calls are TRBV10-3 and TRBJ1-6; 7 bases are a match to TRBD1. V was clipped by 6 bases and J by 8 bases; unmatched bases: 10. The CDR3 spans 15 residues. The V gene's germline CDR1 is ENHRY and CDR2 SYGVKD. For the CDR3, the DNA is TGTGCCATCAGCTGGGACAGAGCATCGGATTCACCCCTCCACTTT. Its translation is CAISWDRASDSPLHF.

V gene TRBV2 combines with J gene TRBJ1-3; TRBD1 aligns across 7 bases. V lost 6 bases to trimming and J lost 0 bases; unmatched junction nucleotides: 8. Germline V gene sequence: CDR1 SNHLY, CDR2 FYNNEI. The CDR3 loop spans 16 amino acids. CDR3 coding DNA: TGTGCCAGCAGCCCCGGGACAGTCGCCTCTGGAAACACCATATATTTT. Translation gives CASSPGTVASGNTIYF.

CDR3 amino acids: CSVDRAVGTEAFF. Here the CDR3 DNA reads TGCAGCGTTGACAGGGCTGTGGGCACTGAAGCTTTCTTT. J is TRBJ1-1 and V is TRBV29-1; weak D call: TRBD1 (5 bases). The CDR3 sequence is 13 residues long. V gave up 3 bases and J gave up 4 bases, with 12 bases separating them. The V gene's germline CDR1 is SQVTM and CDR2 ANQGSEA.

The V call is TRBV10-2, the J call TRBJ1-1, with D possibly being TRBD1 (5 bases). The CDR3 loop spans 16 amino acids. Trimming pared 6 bases from V and 4 bases from J, leaving 21 bases between. CDR1 and CDR2 (germline): WSHSY, SAAADI. For the CDR3, the DNA is TGCGCCAGCAGGGGGGGAGACACTCTCGGGAGCACTGAAGCTTTCTTT. Amino acid sequence: CASRGGDTLGSTEAFF.